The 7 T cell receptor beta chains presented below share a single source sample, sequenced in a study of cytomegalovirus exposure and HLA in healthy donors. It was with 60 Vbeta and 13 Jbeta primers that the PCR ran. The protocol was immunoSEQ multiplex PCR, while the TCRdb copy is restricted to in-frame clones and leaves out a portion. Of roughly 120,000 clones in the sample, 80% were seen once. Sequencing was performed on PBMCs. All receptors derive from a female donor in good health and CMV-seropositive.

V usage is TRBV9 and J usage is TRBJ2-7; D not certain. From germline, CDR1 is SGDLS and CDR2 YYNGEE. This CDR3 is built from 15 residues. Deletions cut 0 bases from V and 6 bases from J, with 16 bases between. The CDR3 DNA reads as TGTGCCAGCAGCGTAGCCCCCGGTATCGGGTCCGAGCAGTACTTC. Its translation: CASSVAPGIGSEQYF.

CDR3 coding DNA: TGCGCCAGCAGCTTGGCGGGTTATGGTAGTGACTATGGCTACACCTTC. It codes for CASSLAGYGSDYGYTF. This chain joins TRBV5-1 and TRBJ1-2; the D is unclear. V was shortened by 0 bases and J by 3 bases, with 15 bases between the two germline ends. CDR1 SGHRS and CDR2 YFSETQ come from the germline V gene. The CDR3 runs 16 residues.

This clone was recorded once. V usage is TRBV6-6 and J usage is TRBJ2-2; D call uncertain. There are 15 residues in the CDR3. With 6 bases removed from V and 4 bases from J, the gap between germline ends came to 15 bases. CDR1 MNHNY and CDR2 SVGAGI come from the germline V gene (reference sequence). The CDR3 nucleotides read TGTGCCAGCAGGACCGACACACGTTTCACCGGGGAGCTGTTTTTT. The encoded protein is CASRTDTRFTGELFF.

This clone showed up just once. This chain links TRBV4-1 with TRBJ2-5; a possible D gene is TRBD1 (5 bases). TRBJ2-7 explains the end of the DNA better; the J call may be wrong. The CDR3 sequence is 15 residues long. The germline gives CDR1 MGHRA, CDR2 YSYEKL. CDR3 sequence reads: CASSQVPDSNYEQYF. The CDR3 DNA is TGCGCCAGCAGCCAAGTTCCTGACAGTAACTACGAGCAGTACTTC.

The CDR3 DNA reads TGTGCCAGCAGCGCCCTTCCTTCGGGGGTGGGCACTGAAGCTTTCTTT. This codes for CASSALPSGVGTEAFF. The chain combines TRBV9 with TRBJ1-1; maybe TRBD1 (5 bases). The germline CDR1 and CDR2 sequences are SGDLS and YYNGEE. The CDR3 is 16 residues long. V lost 3 bases and J lost 4, with 19 bases in between.

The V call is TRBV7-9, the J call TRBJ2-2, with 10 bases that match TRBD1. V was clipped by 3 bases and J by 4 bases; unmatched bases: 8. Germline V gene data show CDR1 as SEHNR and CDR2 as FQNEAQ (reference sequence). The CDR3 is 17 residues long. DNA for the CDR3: TGTGCCAGCAGCTTCCCGACAGGGGGCATCGCCACCGGGGAGCTGTTTTTT. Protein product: CASSFPTGGIATGELFF. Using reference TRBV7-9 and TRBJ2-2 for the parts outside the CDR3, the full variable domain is DTGVSQNPRHKITKRGQNVTFRCDPISEHNRLYWYRQTLGQGPEFLTYFQNEAQLEKSRLLSDRFSAERPKGSFSTLEIQRTEQGDSAMYLCASSFPTGGIATGELFFGEGSRLTVL.

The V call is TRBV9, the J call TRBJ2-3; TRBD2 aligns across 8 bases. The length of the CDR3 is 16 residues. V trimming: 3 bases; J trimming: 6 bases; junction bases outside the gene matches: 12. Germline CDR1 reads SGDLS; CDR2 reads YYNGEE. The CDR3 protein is CASSAGGGQVWDTQYF. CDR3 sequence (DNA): TGTGCCAGCAGCGCGGGGGGGGGACAAGTGTGGGATACGCAGTATTTT.